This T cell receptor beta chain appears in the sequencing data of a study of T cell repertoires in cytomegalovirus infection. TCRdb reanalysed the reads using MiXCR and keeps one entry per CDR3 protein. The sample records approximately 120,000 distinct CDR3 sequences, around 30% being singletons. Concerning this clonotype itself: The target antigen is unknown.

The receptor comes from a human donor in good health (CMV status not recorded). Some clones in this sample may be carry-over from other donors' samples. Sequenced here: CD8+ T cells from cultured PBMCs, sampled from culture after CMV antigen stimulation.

The CDR3 DNA reads as TGTGCCAGCAGTGAACGTGGGACAGGGGCGGTGAACACTGAAGCTTTCTTT. It encodes CASSERGTGAVNTEAFF. The V call is TRBV25-1, the J call TRBJ1-1; 10 bases are shared with TRBD1. The J segment lost 0 bases and the V segment lost 2 bases, leaving 6 bases of the junction unmatched. Germline V CDR1 and CDR2: MGHDK, SYGVNS. The CDR3 is 17 residues long. Drawing the rest from reference TRBV25-1 and TRBJ1-1, the complete variable domain is EADIYQTPRYLVIGTGKKITLECSQTMGHDKMYWYQQDPGMELHLIHYSYGVNSTEKGDLSSESTVSRIRTEHFPLTLESARPSHTSQYLCASSERGTGAVNTEAFFGQGTRLTVV.